This record concerns one TCR beta chain sequence. This specimen comes from a study of identical twins. TCRdb reprocessed the 5' RACE reads with MiXCR, giving one entry per CDR3 protein. The sample lists some 1,700,000 distinct CDR3 sequences, about 31% seen once, with approximately 0.25% in the top ten. The V and J ends lost 7 bases and 4 bases, in that order; junction bases with no gene match: 6. The CDR3 loop spans 14 amino acids. Germline V gene lookup returns CDR1 SEHNR and CDR2 FQNEAQ (reference sequence). This chain links TRBV7-9 with TRBJ2-2; 7 positions agree with TRBD1. The sequenced sample consisted of cord blood. The clonotype originates from a newborn girl in good health. The CDR3 bases are TGTGCCAGCAACACAGGGGTTGGCACCGGGGAGCTGTTTTTT. Encoded protein: CASNTGVGTGELFF.